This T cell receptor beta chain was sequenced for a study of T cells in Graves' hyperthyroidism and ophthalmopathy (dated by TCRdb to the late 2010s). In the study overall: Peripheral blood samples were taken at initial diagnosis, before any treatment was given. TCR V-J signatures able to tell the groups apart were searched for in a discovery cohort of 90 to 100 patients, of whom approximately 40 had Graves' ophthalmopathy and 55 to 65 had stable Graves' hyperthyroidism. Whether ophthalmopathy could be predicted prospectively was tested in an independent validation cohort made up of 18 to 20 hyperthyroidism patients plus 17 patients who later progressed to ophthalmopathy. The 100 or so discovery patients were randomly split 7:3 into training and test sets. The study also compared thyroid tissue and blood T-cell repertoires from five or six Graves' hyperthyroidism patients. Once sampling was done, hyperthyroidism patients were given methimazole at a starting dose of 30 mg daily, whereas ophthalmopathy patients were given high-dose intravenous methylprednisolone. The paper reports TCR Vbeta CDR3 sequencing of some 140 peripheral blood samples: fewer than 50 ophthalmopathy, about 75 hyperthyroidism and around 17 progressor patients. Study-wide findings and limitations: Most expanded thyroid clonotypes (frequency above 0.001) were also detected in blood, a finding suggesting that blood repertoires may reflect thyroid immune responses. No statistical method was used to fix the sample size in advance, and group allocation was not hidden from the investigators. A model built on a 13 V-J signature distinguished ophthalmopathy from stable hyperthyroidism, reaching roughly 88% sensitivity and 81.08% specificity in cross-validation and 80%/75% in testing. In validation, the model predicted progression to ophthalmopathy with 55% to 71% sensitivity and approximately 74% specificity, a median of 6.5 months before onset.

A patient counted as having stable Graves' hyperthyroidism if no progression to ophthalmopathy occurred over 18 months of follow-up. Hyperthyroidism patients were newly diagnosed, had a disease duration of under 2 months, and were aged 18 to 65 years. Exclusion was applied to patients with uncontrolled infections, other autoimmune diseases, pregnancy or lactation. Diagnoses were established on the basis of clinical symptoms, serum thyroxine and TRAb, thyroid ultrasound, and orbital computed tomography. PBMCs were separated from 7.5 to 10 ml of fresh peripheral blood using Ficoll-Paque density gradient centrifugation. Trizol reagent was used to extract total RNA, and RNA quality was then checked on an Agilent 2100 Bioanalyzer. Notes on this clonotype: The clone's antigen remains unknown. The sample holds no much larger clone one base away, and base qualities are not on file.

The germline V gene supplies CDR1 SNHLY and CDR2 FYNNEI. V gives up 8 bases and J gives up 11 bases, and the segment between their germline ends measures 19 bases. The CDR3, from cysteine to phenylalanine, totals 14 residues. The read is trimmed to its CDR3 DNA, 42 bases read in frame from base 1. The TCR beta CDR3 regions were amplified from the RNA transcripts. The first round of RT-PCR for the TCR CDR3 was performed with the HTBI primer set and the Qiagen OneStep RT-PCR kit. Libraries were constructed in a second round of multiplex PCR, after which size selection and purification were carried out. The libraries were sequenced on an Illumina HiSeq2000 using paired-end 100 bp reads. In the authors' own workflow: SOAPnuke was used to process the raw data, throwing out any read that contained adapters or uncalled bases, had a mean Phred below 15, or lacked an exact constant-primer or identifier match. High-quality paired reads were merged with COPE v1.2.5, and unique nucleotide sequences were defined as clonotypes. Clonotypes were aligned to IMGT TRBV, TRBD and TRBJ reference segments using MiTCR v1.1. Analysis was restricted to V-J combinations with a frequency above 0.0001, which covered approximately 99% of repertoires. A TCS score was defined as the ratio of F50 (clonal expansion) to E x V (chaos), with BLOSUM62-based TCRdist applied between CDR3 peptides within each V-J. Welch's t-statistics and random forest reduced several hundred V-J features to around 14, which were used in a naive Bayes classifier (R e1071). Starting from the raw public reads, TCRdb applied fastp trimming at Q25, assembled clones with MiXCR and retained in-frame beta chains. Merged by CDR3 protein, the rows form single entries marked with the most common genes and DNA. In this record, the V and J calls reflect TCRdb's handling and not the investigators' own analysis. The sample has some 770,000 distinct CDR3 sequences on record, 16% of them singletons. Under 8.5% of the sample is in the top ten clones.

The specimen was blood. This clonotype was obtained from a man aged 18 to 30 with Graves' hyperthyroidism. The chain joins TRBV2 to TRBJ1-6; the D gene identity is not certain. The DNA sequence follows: TGTGCCAGCCGTAGAGGATGGGAGAATGCACCCCTCCACTTT. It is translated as CASRRGWENAPLHF. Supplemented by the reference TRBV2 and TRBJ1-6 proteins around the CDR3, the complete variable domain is EPEVTQTPSHQVTQMGQEVILRCVPISNHLYFYWYRQILGQKVEFLVSFYNNEISEKSEIFDDQFSVERPDGSNFTLKIRSTKLEDSAMYFCASRRGWENAPLHFGNGTRLTVT.